Following are 28 T cell receptor beta chains from one sample sequenced in a study of blood T cell repertoires in COVID-19. TCRdb's table, derived via immunoSEQ multiplex PCR, lists solely in-frame clones and lacks some. The sample records around 260,000 clones, around nine tenths being singletons. Sequencing was done on a sample of peripheral blood. The receptors originated from a woman aged 70-85 years with COVID-19, enrolled during active disease.

The chain has TRBV6-5 and TRBJ1-2; D is ambiguous. Trimming took off 4 bases at V and 4 bases at J, with 10 bases between the two ends. This CDR3 comprises 13 residues. CDR1 is MNHEY and CDR2 is SVGAGI in the germline V gene. CDR3 sequence reads: CASSSPGLYGYTF. CDR3 DNA: TGTGCCAGCAGTTCCCCAGGCCTCTATGGCTACACCTTC.

Only one count was recorded for this clone. The chain recombines TRBV7-6 with TRBJ2-7, with 9 bases fitting TRBD2. With V trimmed by 6 bases and J by 4 bases, 13 bases remained unmatched. This CDR3 is built from 16 residues. CDR1 and CDR2 (germline): SGHVS, FNYEAQ. The CDR3 region has the DNA TGTGCCAGCAGTCTAGGGGTCGCGGGAGGGTATTACGAGCAGTACTTC. It codes for CASSLGVAGGYYEQYF.

The chain couples TRBV30 to TRBJ2-7; D is undetermined. The V gene lost 4 bases and the J gene lost 1 base, with 8 bases spanning the gap. The CDR3 totals 12 residues. Germline V gene data show CDR1 as GTSNPN and CDR2 as SVGIG (reference sequence). This CDR3 reads CAWMSYSYEQYF. As DNA, the CDR3 is TGTGCCTGGATGTCTTATTCCTACGAGCAGTACTTC.

The CDR3 region is CASQTGTGLSDTQYF. CDR3 DNA sequence: TGTGCCAGCCAAACTGGGACAGGTCTGTCAGATACGCAGTATTTT. The chain joins TRBV2 to TRBJ2-3, with 8 bases aligning to TRBD1. Trimming at V came to 8 bases and at J to 4 bases, leaving 11 bases not matched to a gene. The CDR3 has 15 residues. Germline-derived CDR1 and CDR2 are SNHLY and FYNNEI.

This clone was observed a handful of times. The chain joins TRBV7-9 to TRBJ1-5; TRBD1 matches 11 bases. Germline CDR1 is SEHNR and CDR2 is FQNEAQ (reference sequence). V lost 2 bases and J lost 6; bases outside the gene matches: 3. This CDR3 comprises 15 residues. The CDR3 DNA reads as TGTGCCAGCAGCTTATCGGACAGGGGGCCTCAGCCCCAGCATTTT. Protein: CASSLSDRGPQPQHF.

The genes are TRBV27 and TRBJ1-5; 9 nucleotides align to TRBD1. This CDR3 comprises 13 residues. Losses at the gene ends were 5 bases for V and 7 bases for J; bases not matched to a gene: 3. The germline V gene has CDR1 MNHEY and CDR2 SMNVEV (reference sequence). Here the CDR3 DNA reads TGTGCCAGCAGTCCGGACAGGGGCCAGCCCCAGCATTTT. Translated: CASSPDRGQPQHF.

The rearrangement uses TRBV6-1 and TRBJ2-7; tentative D call: TRBD2 (5 bases). Trimming removed 3 bases at V and 7 bases at J, with 10 bases between. This CDR3 spans 12 amino acids. CDR1 is MNHNS and CDR2 is SASEGT in the germline V gene. This CDR3 reads CASSEHREEQYF. The CDR3 DNA reads TGTGCCAGCAGTGAGCACCGGGAAGAGCAGTACTTC.

This clone was counted a few times. The rearrangement joins TRBV20-1 to TRBJ2-7; maybe TRBD1 (6 bases). Germline V lookup: CDR1 DFQATT, CDR2 SNEGSKA (reference sequence). The CDR3 extends over 14 amino acids. Trimming took 3 bases from V and 7 from J, leaving 19 bases between them. CDR3 residues: CSASSWTAVEEQYF. The CDR3 DNA reads as TGCAGTGCTAGTTCGTGGACAGCGGTTGAGGAGCAGTACTTC.

The V and J genes are TRBV5-1 and TRBJ1-4; D gene unclear. The CDR3 spans 15 residues. Germline CDR1 SGHRS, CDR2 YFSETQ. V lost 0 bases, J lost 8 bases, and 14 bases lay in between. The CDR3 protein is CASSLDGRPGEKLFF. CDR3 nucleotide sequence: TGCGCCAGCAGCTTGGATGGCCGGCCGGGGGAAAAACTGTTTTTT.

The chain combines TRBV7-3 with TRBJ2-1; 10 bases fit TRBD2. Germline lookup yields CDR1 SGHTA and CDR2 FQGTGA. The CDR3 contains 18 residues. Trimming took 4 bases from V and 6 from J; bases not matched to a gene: 15. The CDR3 loop is CASSSRTSGHGGVNEQFF. The CDR3 DNA follows: TGTGCCAGCAGCTCCAGGACTAGCGGCCACGGCGGGGTCAATGAGCAGTTCTTC.

The chain combines TRBV15 with TRBJ2-1; TRBD2 is a possible D gene (6 bases). V gave up 1 base and J gave up 2 bases, with 12 bases separating them. The CDR3 extends over 16 amino acids. CDR1 is LNHNV and CDR2 is YYDKDF in the germline V gene (reference sequence). This CDR3 is CATSRARLVPYNEQFF. The CDR3 DNA is TGTGCCACCAGCAGAGCCCGACTAGTACCCTACAATGAGCAGTTCTTC.

This clone was counted once. The chain joins TRBV3-1 (or the pseudogene TRBV3-2) to TRBJ2-3, with unresolved D. This CDR3 region has 12 residues. Germline CDR1 and CDR2: LGHDT and YNNKEL (reference sequence). The V end was cut by 4 bases, the J end by 2 bases, with 4 bases between. The CDR3 loop is CASSLFTDTQYF. Written as DNA, the CDR3 is TGTGCCAGCAGCCTATTCACAGATACGCAGTATTTT.

The V and J genes are TRBV4-3 and TRBJ2-1, with a weak D call TRBD1 (6 bases). V lost 1 base and J lost 3, with 10 bases in between. From germline, CDR1 is LGHNA and CDR2 YSLEER. The CDR3 is 15 residues long. This chain's CDR3 is CASSQAATGYNEQFF. The CDR3 DNA reads TGCGCCAGCAGCCAAGCCGCGACAGGCTACAATGAGCAGTTCTTC.

This chain connects TRBV5-1 to TRBJ2-1, with TRBD2 matching over 13 bases. This CDR3 contains 16 residues. V dropped 4 bases and J dropped 7; count of bases not matched to a gene: 8. Germline CDR1 reads SGHRS; CDR2 reads YFSETQ. The CDR3 DNA sequence: TGCGCCAGCAGCATAGGGACTAGCGGGATTTGGAATGAGCAGTTCTTC. Amino acids: CASSIGTSGIWNEQFF.

J is TRBJ1-5 and V is TRBV6-6; TRBD1 is a possible D gene (6 bases). V was clipped by 7 bases and J by 7 bases, with 8 bases between them. The CDR3 contains 11 residues. CDR1 is MNHNY, CDR2 SVGAGI, per germline (reference sequence). CDR3 sequence (DNA): TGTGCCAGCAAGGGGGAACAGCCCCAGCATTTT. It yields the protein CASKGEQPQHF.

The rearrangement links TRBV18 to TRBJ2-1, with D perhaps matching TRBD2 (5 bases). The CDR3 spans 13 residues. CDR1 is KGHSH, CDR2 LQKENI, per germline. V lost 6 bases and J 10 bases, leaving 16 bases between the germline ends. DNA of the CDR3: TGTGCCAGCTCCATCCAGTCGGGAACGGAGCAGTTCTTC. Its translation: CASSIQSGTEQFF.

This clone appeared a single time. The rearrangement joins TRBV7-9 to TRBJ2-1, with D tentatively TRBD2 (6 bases). The V end lost 5 bases, the J end lost 9 bases, and 20 bases lay between the germline ends. This CDR3 is 15 amino acids long. CDR1 SEHNR and CDR2 FQNEAQ come from the germline V gene (reference sequence). This CDR3 is CASSPLGGTFGEQFF. DNA for the CDR3: TGTGCCAGCAGCCCACTGGGCGGGACTTTTGGTGAGCAGTTCTTC.

This clone was recorded only once. The gene calls are TRBV30 and TRBJ2-3; 7 bases are shared with TRBD1. Germline CDR1 is GTSNPN and CDR2 is SVGIG (reference sequence). V trimming: 8 bases; J trimming: 9 bases; junction bases outside the gene matches: 14. CDR3 size: 13 residues. CDR3 residues: CAGRDSRFGTQYF. The CDR3 DNA is TGTGCCGGCCGGGACAGTCGGTTCGGGACGCAGTATTTT.

CDR3 in DNA: TGCGCCAGCAGCCAAGTTCCTACCAGGGTCGGTAATTCACCCCTCCACTTT. This translates into CASSQVPTRVGNSPLHF. The chain couples TRBV4-1 to TRBJ1-6; a weak D match, TRBD1 (5 bases). V was shortened by 1 base and J by 6 bases, with 16 bases between the two germline ends. Per germline, CDR1 MGHRA and CDR2 YSYEKL. This CDR3 is 17 amino acids long.

The J gene is TRBJ2-1, the V gene TRBV29-1, with no clear D. Germline V lookup: CDR1 SQVTM, CDR2 ANQGSEA. This CDR3 is 10 amino acids long. V was cut by 4 bases and J by 5 bases, with 3 bases left in between. As DNA, the CDR3 is TGCAGCGTTGCAGACAATGAGCAGTTCTTC. It yields the protein CSVADNEQFF.

The rearrangement links TRBV19 to TRBJ2-1, with TRBD2 matching 9 bases. The CDR3 spans 16 residues. The trim removed 2 bases at V and 2 bases at J, leaving 4 bases unmatched. Per germline, CDR1 LNHDA and CDR2 SQIVND (reference sequence). CDR3 nucleotides: TGTGCCAGTAGTATAAGGGCTAGCGGGACCTACAATGAGCAGTTCTTC. This codes for CASSIRASGTYNEQFF. Full variable domain (rest looked up from reference TRBV19 and TRBJ2-1): DGGITQSPKYLFRKEGQNVTLSCEQNLNHDAMYWYRQDPGQGLRLIYYSQIVNDFQKGDIAEGYSVSREKKESFPLTVTSAQKNPTAFYLCASSIRASGTYNEQFFGPGTRLTVL.

The J gene is TRBJ1-5, the V gene TRBV4-1; D gene uncertain. V lost 0 bases and J lost 0, with 6 bases in between. From germline, CDR1 is MGHRA and CDR2 YSYEKL. This CDR3 has 15 amino acids. In DNA form, the CDR3 reads TGCGCCAGCAGCCAAGACAGGCTTAGCAATCAGCCCCAGCATTTT. Amino acid sequence: CASSQDRLSNQPQHF.

This sequence joins TRBV2 and TRBJ2-3; D is uncertain. Deletions cut 4 bases from V and 4 bases from J, with 6 bases between. Germline V gene sequence: CDR1 SNHLY, CDR2 FYNNEI. This CDR3 has 12 amino acids. The CDR3: CASSVASDTQYF. For the CDR3, the DNA is TGTGCCAGCAGTGTGGCCTCAGATACGCAGTATTTT.

This chain joins TRBV9 and TRBJ2-1, with 7 bases aligning to TRBD2. The CDR3 loop spans 18 amino acids. The V gene end was trimmed by 0 bases and the J gene end by 2 bases; junction bases not matched to a gene: 11. Germline CDR1 and CDR2: SGDLS and YYNGEE. CDR3 DNA sequence: TGTGCCAGCAGCGTAGTTCCCCAGGGAGGGTTTCCCTACAATGAGCAGTTCTTC. Its protein is CASSVVPQGGFPYNEQFF. The full variable domain, completed using reference TRBV9 and TRBJ2-1, is DSGVTQTPKHLITATGQRVTLRCSPRSGDLSVYWYQQSLDQGLQFLIQYYNGEERAKGNILERFSAQQFPDLHSELNLSSLELGDSALYFCASSVVPQGGFPYNEQFFGPGTRLTVL.

V gene TRBV11-1 combines with J gene TRBJ2-7; D gene unclear. The CDR3 is 13 amino acids. V was shortened by 5 bases and J by 3 bases, with 11 bases between the two germline ends. From germline, CDR1 is SGHAT and CDR2 FQDESV (reference sequence). CDR3 bases: TGTGCCAGCAGCCCAAATACTAACTACGAGCAGTACTTC. Translating gives CASSPNTNYEQYF.

V is TRBV9 and J is TRBJ1-4; tentative D call: TRBD1 (5 bases). Trimming removed 1 base from V and 1 base from J, with 8 bases in between. CDR3 length: 15 residues. Germline V lookup: CDR1 SGDLS, CDR2 YYNGEE. DNA of the CDR3: TGTGCCAGCAGCGTATGGGGGGGAACTAATGAAAAACTGTTTTTT. Protein: CASSVWGGTNEKLFF. Filled out from reference TRBV9 and TRBJ1-4, the complete variable domain reads DSGVTQTPKHLITATGQRVTLRCSPRSGDLSVYWYQQSLDQGLQFLIQYYNGEERAKGNILERFSAQQFPDLHSELNLSSLELGDSALYFCASSVWGGTNEKLFFGSGTQLSVL.

The V call is TRBV9, the J call TRBJ1-1; the D gene is possibly TRBD1 (5 bases). V was shortened by 0 bases and J by 5 bases, with 17 bases between the two germline ends. This CDR3 has 16 residues. The germline gives CDR1 SGDLS, CDR2 YYNGEE. CDR3 in DNA: TGTGCCAGCAGCGTAGGTGTAGGGGTGATCCAAACTGAAGCTTTCTTT. Residues: CASSVGVGVIQTEAFF.

The sample holds many counts of this clone. The genes are TRBV11-2 and TRBJ2-7; 12 positions agree with TRBD1. CDR1 SGHAT and CDR2 FQNNGV come from the germline V gene. This CDR3 contains 18 residues. V trimming: 7 bases; J trimming: 3 bases; junction bases outside the gene matches: 16. CDR3 sequence: CASTGDRGLGAFNYEQYF. Written as DNA, the CDR3 is TGTGCCAGCACCGGGGACAGGGGGCTCGGCGCATTCAACTACGAGCAGTACTTC. Variable domain in full (rest from reference TRBV11-2 and TRBJ2-7): EAGVAQSPRYKIIEKRQSVAFWCNPISGHATLYWYQQILGQGPKLLIQFQNNGVVDDSQLPKDRFSAERLKGVDSTLKIQPAKLEDSAVYLCASTGDRGLGAFNYEQYFGPGTRLTVT.